What follows is one T cell receptor beta chain and its context. The antigen is not known. The data belong to a study of shared clonotypes between healthy human individuals. The study, taken as a whole, reports: The study found lower generation probabilities in non-shared clonotypes than in those shared by all four donors. In general, naive subsets displayed greater estimated richness than memory subsets did.

TCRdb's copy holds only in-frame clones and misses some; the assay was immunoSEQ multiplex PCR. This table has around 2,100,000 clones, about 95% appearing once. The germline V and J ends were trimmed by 1 base and 7 bases, with 11 bases remaining between them. The CDR3 contains 13 residues. Germline V CDR1 and CDR2: MGHRA, YSYEKL. It was CD45RO-negative cells, positively selected for CCR7, that made up naive CD8 cells, with terminally differentiated effector memory CD45RA+ cells excluded. The rearrangement uses TRBV4-1 and TRBJ2-7, with D perhaps TRBD1 (5 bases). The specimen sequenced was naive CD8+ T cells sorted from blood. This receptor was identified in a young man in good health. CDR3 region: CASSQAPGREQYF. The CDR3 coding sequence is TGCGCCAGCAGCCAAGCCCCAGGGCGGGAGCAGTACTTC.